This passage covers 26 T cell receptor beta chains from one sample sequenced in a study of blood T cell repertoires in COVID-19. The table came from immunoSEQ multiplex PCR; TCRdb's copy has only in-frame clones and leaves some out. The sample has 100,000 to 150,000 clones, roughly 90% seen once. Material: peripheral blood. Receptors originate from a man in his 70s with active COVID-19.

With respect to this clone: The junction differs from germline at one of its ends, possibly a read error. The chain joins TRBV5-4 to TRBJ1-1, with D perhaps matching TRBD1 (6 bases). The germline V gene encodes CDR1 SGHNT and CDR2 YYREEE (reference sequence). This CDR3 comprises 15 residues. CDR3: CASTLMGASRAEAFF. The CDR3 DNA reads TGTGCCAGCACCTTGATGGGGGCTAGTAGGGCTGAAGCTTTCTTT. The entire variable domain, with the rest obtained from reference TRBV5-4 and TRBJ1-1, is as follows: ETGVTQSPTHLIKTRGQQVTLRCSSQSGHNTVSWYQQALGQGPQFIFQYYREEENGRGNFPPRFSGLQFPNYSSELNVNALELDDSALYLCASTLMGASRAEAFFGQGTRLTVV.

V usage is TRBV7-2 and J usage is TRBJ1-5, with D uncertain. This CDR3 contains 15 residues. Germline V gene lookup returns CDR1 SGHTA and CDR2 FQGNSA. The ends were cut back, 5 bases at V and 5 bases at J, with 16 bases in the middle. CDR3 DNA sequence: TGTGCCAGCAGCCCTAGCGGAAGGGAGGATCAGCCCCAGCATTTT. Its protein is CASSPSGREDQPQHF.

This chain joins TRBV5-4 and TRBJ2-1, with 15 bases aligning to TRBD2. The CDR3 extends over 17 amino acids. V lost 1 base, J lost 6 bases, and 5 bases stayed unmatched. In germline, CDR1 is SGHNT, CDR2 YYREEE (reference sequence). The CDR3 is CASSLSRTSGRGNEQFF. CDR3 in DNA: TGTGCCAGCAGCTTGTCTCGGACTAGCGGGAGGGGCAATGAGCAGTTCTTC.

The chain uses TRBV30 and TRBJ1-2, with a tentative D call TRBD1 (6 bases). The CDR3 loop spans 15 amino acids. Trimming removed 3 bases from V and 4 bases from J, with 18 bases in between. The germline gives CDR1 GTSNPN, CDR2 SVGIG (reference sequence). The CDR3 coding sequence is TGTGCCTGGAGATACCGGGACACAAGTAGCTATGGCTACACCTTC. Amino acid sequence: CAWRYRDTSSYGYTF.

The chain employs TRBV28 and TRBJ1-1, with D possibly TRBD1 on 5 matching bases. V gave up 8 bases and J gave up 5 bases, with 15 bases separating them. Germline V lookup: CDR1 MDHEN, CDR2 SYDVKM. The CDR3 length is 13 residues. The CDR3 bases are TGTGCCAGCGGGTCGGGGGTTGGAACTGAAGCTTTCTTT. It yields the protein CASGSGVGTEAFF.

This rearrangement joins TRBV7-9 to TRBJ2-2; the match to TRBD2 covers 12 bases. Germline V lookup: CDR1 SEHNR, CDR2 FQNEAQ (reference sequence). V lost 5 bases and J lost 2; bases outside the gene matches: 6. The CDR3 totals 17 residues. CDR3 nucleotide sequence: TGTGCCAGCAGCCCACCGACTAGCGGGGGAAACACCGGGGAGCTGTTTTTT. Encoded protein: CASSPPTSGGNTGELFF. The full variable domain, in which reference TRBV7-9 and TRBJ2-2 provide the parts outside the CDR3, is DTGVSQNPRHKITKRGQNVTFRCDPISEHNRLYWYRQTLGQGPEFLTYFQNEAQLEKSRLLSDRFSAERPKGSFSTLEIQRTEQGDSAMYLCASSPPTSGGNTGELFFGEGSRLTVL.

This chain joins TRBV6-4 and TRBJ2-3; 10 bases are shared with TRBD2. Germline trimming cut 4 bases from V and 5 bases from J; bases unmatched to any gene: 3. CDR3 length equals 14 residues. Germline CDR1 reads MRHNA; CDR2 reads SNTAGT. The CDR3 sequence is CASSGGLAEDTQYF. In DNA form, the CDR3 reads TGTGCCAGCAGTGGCGGACTAGCGGAAGATACGCAGTATTTT.

This sequence joins TRBV28 and TRBJ1-1, with 7 bases that match TRBD1. The germline gives CDR1 MDHEN, CDR2 SYDVKM. The J segment lost 1 base and the V segment lost 5 bases, leaving 4 bases of the junction unmatched. The CDR3 is 14 residues long. Here the CDR3 reads CASSPDRANTEAFF. The CDR3 DNA reads TGTGCCAGCAGTCCCGACAGGGCGAACACTGAAGCTTTCTTT.

This chain uses TRBV7-2 with TRBJ2-7, with D tentatively TRBD1 (6 bases). Trimming removed 4 bases from V and 2 bases from J, with 15 bases in between. CDR1 SGHTA and CDR2 FQGNSA come from the germline V gene. The CDR3 runs 15 residues. CDR3 coding DNA: TGTGCCAGCAGCTCTCAACAGGGTCTGGCCTACGAGCAGTACTTC. It specifies CASSSQQGLAYEQYF.

The chain's CDR3 is CAWSRTSGVYNEQFF. For the CDR3, the DNA is TGTGCCTGGAGTCGGACTAGCGGGGTTTACAATGAGCAGTTCTTC. The genes are TRBV30 and TRBJ2-1; 12 bases line up with TRBD2. J gave up 4 bases and V 2 bases, and 3 bases lay outside the gene matches. This CDR3 spans 15 amino acids. The V gene's germline CDR1 is GTSNPN and CDR2 SVGIG (reference sequence).

The genes are TRBV3-1 (or the pseudogene TRBV3-2) and TRBJ1-1, with D hard to call. Germline CDR1 is LGHDT and CDR2 is YNNKEL (reference sequence). The CDR3 is 13 amino acids. The V and J ends lost 1 base and 4 bases respectively, with 7 bases between them. Written as DNA, the CDR3 is TGTGCCAGCAGCCAAGTGGAGGGCACTGAAGCTTTCTTT. Translated: CASSQVEGTEAFF.

CDR3 protein: CASSRLGGTGEAFF. The CDR3 DNA is TGTGCCAGCAGCCGCCTGGGAGGGACAGGGGAAGCTTTCTTT. The chain has TRBV7-9 and TRBJ1-1, with TRBD1 matching over 9 bases. This CDR3 comprises 14 residues. Germline values: CDR1 SEHNR, CDR2 FQNEAQ (reference sequence). V shed 5 bases and J 8 bases; nucleotides not matched to a gene: 9.

This clone was recorded a few times. The chain employs TRBV5-6 and TRBJ2-7; the match to TRBD2 covers 7 bases. The length of the CDR3 is 13 residues. Trimming removed 6 bases from V and 3 bases from J; junction bases left unmatched: 6. Germline V lookup: CDR1 SGHDT, CDR2 YYEEEE. The CDR3 bases are TGTGCCAGCAAACGCCTAGCGGTCTACGAGCAGTACTTC. Translated: CASKRLAVYEQYF.

In DNA, the CDR3 is TGTGCCAGCAGCAATGTCTCGTGGGGACAGGGGAAGGGCCAGGGGGAGACCCAGTACTTC. This sequence encodes CASSNVSWGQGKGQGETQYF. The chain employs TRBV21-1 and TRBJ2-5; the table's D gene call, TRBD1, was not cross checked with the DNA. TRBV21-1 is labeled a pseudogene. The CDR3 has 20 residues.

This sequence joins TRBV5-1 and TRBJ2-7; TRBD1 might be the D (6 bases). The CDR3 totals 13 residues. Germline assignment: CDR1 SGHRS and CDR2 YFSETQ. V was clipped by 0 bases and J by 4 bases, with 8 bases between them. In DNA, the CDR3 is TGCGCCAGCAGCTTGGGGGGGCAGTACGAGCAGTACTTC. Translating gives CASSLGGQYEQYF.

The chain is built from TRBV7-2 and TRBJ2-7; D is uncertain. V lost 0 bases and J 3 bases, leaving 12 bases between the germline ends. In germline, CDR1 is SGHTA, CDR2 FQGNSA. The CDR3 has 15 amino acids. The CDR3 reads CASSLAGTEFYEQYF. The CDR3 region has the DNA TGTGCCAGCAGCTTAGCGGGCACTGAATTCTACGAGCAGTACTTC.

The V and J genes are TRBV5-4 and TRBJ1-6, with TRBD1 matching 7 bases. J was trimmed by 5 bases and V by 4 bases; bases with no gene match: 9. Germline V gene lookup returns CDR1 SGHNT and CDR2 YYREEE (reference sequence). The CDR3 sequence is 16 residues long. This CDR3 is CASSAGGMPHNSPLHF. Written as DNA, the CDR3 is TGTGCCAGCAGCGCAGGGGGAATGCCTCATAATTCACCCCTCCACTTT.

This chain connects TRBV7-6 to TRBJ2-7; 9 bases fit TRBD1. V was clipped by 0 bases and J by 0 bases; unmatched bases: 0. The CDR3 is 15 amino acids. Looked up from germline, CDR1 is SGHVS and CDR2 is FNYEAQ. The CDR3 protein is CASSLAQGASYEQYF. The CDR3 nucleotides are TGTGCCAGCAGCTTAGCACAGGGGGCCTCCTACGAGCAGTACTTC.

This chain connects TRBV19 to TRBJ2-5, with D tentatively TRBD2 (5 bases). Germline V lookup: CDR1 LNHDA, CDR2 SQIVND (reference sequence). CDR3 length equals 15 residues. Trimming took 1 base from V and 4 from J, leaving 13 bases between them. The CDR3 spells CASSIGTSKGETQYF. The DNA for the CDR3 is TGTGCCAGTAGTATAGGCACTAGTAAAGGAGAGACCCAGTACTTC.

The chain has TRBV18 and TRBJ2-5, with a weak D call TRBD1 (5 bases). From germline, CDR1 is KGHSH and CDR2 LQKENI. The CDR3 length is 14 residues. Trimming removed 2 bases at V and 1 base at J, with 8 bases between. Written as DNA, the CDR3 is TGTGCCAGCTCACCAACCGACAGCCAAGAGACCCAGTACTTC. This translates into CASSPTDSQETQYF.

The chain has TRBV30 and TRBJ2-7, with D possibly being TRBD1 (5 bases). CDR1 is GTSNPN, CDR2 SVGIG, per germline (reference sequence). The CDR3 length is 12 residues. V lost 4 bases and J 4 bases, leaving 11 bases between the germline ends. CDR3 in amino acids: CAWTGIGYEQYF. The CDR3 region has the DNA TGTGCCTGGACAGGGATCGGGTACGAGCAGTACTTC.

The J gene is TRBJ1-5, the V gene TRBV5-1; D unclear. The CDR3 contains 15 residues. Germline lookup yields CDR1 SGHRS and CDR2 YFSETQ. V was cut by 0 bases and J by 2 bases, with 9 bases left in between. Written as DNA, the CDR3 is TGCGCCAGCAGCTTGGGAGGGAATCGCAATCAGCCCCAGCATTTT. Residues: CASSLGGNRNQPQHF.

This chain links TRBV28 with TRBJ1-3; possibly TRBD1 for D (5 bases). The CDR3 is made up of 14 amino acids. V lost 5 bases, J lost 3 bases, and 11 bases lay in between. Germline lookup yields CDR1 MDHEN and CDR2 SYDVKM. The CDR3, as DNA: TGTGCCAGCAGTCCGGGCAGGGATGGAAACACCATATATTTT. It translates to CASSPGRDGNTIYF.

This sequence joins TRBV12-3 or TRBV12-4 and TRBJ2-7; D uncertain. The CDR3 sequence is 13 residues long. Trimming took 4 bases from V and 0 from J, leaving 7 bases between them. The CDR3: CASSSESSYEQYF. DNA for the CDR3: TGTGCCAGCAGTTCCGAGAGCTCCTACGAGCAGTACTTC.

The chain is built from TRBV19 and TRBJ1-2; tentative D call: TRBD1 (5 bases). V lost 3 bases, J lost 5 bases, and 13 bases lay in between. Germline CDR1 LNHDA, CDR2 SQIVND (reference sequence). The CDR3 has 14 residues. The CDR3 loop reads CASSINQGRYGYTF. The CDR3 coding sequence is TGTGCCAGTAGTATTAACCAGGGCCGATATGGCTACACCTTC.

This clone was counted once. The V and J genes are TRBV18 and TRBJ2-1; D is perhaps TRBD2 (5 bases). V was shortened by 1 base and J by 0 bases, with 10 bases between the two germline ends. Germline V gene sequence: CDR1 KGHSH, CDR2 LQKENI. The CDR3 loop spans 16 amino acids. In DNA, the CDR3 is TGTGCCAGCTCACCACTCAGCGGAAGCTCCTACAATGAGCAGTTCTTC. It translates to CASSPLSGSSYNEQFF.